A single sample is the source of the 24 T cell receptor beta chains below, sequenced in a study of T cells in Graves' hyperthyroidism and ophthalmopathy. The CDR3 regions of TCR beta were amplified from RNA transcripts. In the first-round RT-PCR of the TCR CDR3, the HTBI primer set was used. TCRdb called the multiplex PCR reads again in MiXCR, with one record for every CDR3 protein. The repertoire holds about half a million distinct CDR3 sequences, with around a quarter as singletons. Material for sequencing was blood. These receptors were obtained from a woman under 40 with Graves' ophthalmopathy.

This clonotype was detected only a few times. The rearrangement uses TRBV19 and TRBJ2-5; no clear D gene. CDR3 length: 14 amino acids. Trimming removed 2 bases from V and 1 base from J, with 8 bases in between. Looked up from germline, CDR1 is LNHDA and CDR2 is SQIVND (reference sequence). The CDR3 here is CASSIRPAQETQYF. The CDR3 nucleotides read TGTGCCAGTAGTATACGTCCGGCCCAAGAGACCCAGTACTTC.

This clonotype was recorded many times. The chain is built from TRBV27 and TRBJ1-1; D gene unclear. CDR1 is MNHEY and CDR2 is SMNVEV in the germline V gene (reference sequence). CDR3 size: 14 residues. V was pared by 2 bases and J by 1 base, with 8 bases between. As DNA, the CDR3 is TGTGCCAGCAGTTTAAAGGGTGAGAACACTGAAGCTTTCTTT. Its protein is CASSLKGENTEAFF.

In its sample, this clonotype was seen many times. The chain is built from TRBV30 and TRBJ1-1; D unresolved. Trimming stripped 2 bases from V and 11 bases from J, with 15 bases between. CDR3 length: 12 amino acids. The germline CDR1 and CDR2 sequences are GTSNPN and SVGIG (reference sequence). CDR3 sequence: CAWSSPAQQAFF. The CDR3 DNA reads as TGTGCCTGGAGTAGTCCGGCTCAGCAGGCTTTCTTT.

The sample holds many counts of this clonotype. This chain links TRBV18 with TRBJ2-1, with D perhaps TRBD1 (6 bases). The germline CDR1 and CDR2 sequences are KGHSH and LQKENI. V dropped 2 bases and J dropped 4 bases, with 12 bases sitting between them. There are 15 residues in the CDR3. The CDR3 loop reads CASSPIQGQYNEQFF. The DNA of the CDR3 is TGTGCCAGCTCACCAATCCAGGGGCAATACAATGAGCAGTTCTTC. Together with reference TRBV18 and TRBJ2-1, the CDR3 gives the full variable domain: NAGVMQNPRHLVRRRGQEARLRCSPMKGHSHVYWYRQLPEEGLKFMVYLQKENIIDESGMPKERFSAEFPKEGPSILRIQQVVRGDSAAYFCASSPIQGQYNEQFFGPGTRLTVL.

The J gene is TRBJ2-5, the V gene TRBV5-1; no firm D call. Trimming stripped 5 bases from V and 5 bases from J, with 13 bases between. Germline values: CDR1 SGHRS, CDR2 YFSETQ. The CDR3 extends over 13 amino acids. The CDR3 reads CASSEFVAETQYF. CDR3 sequence (DNA): TGCGCCAGCAGTGAATTCGTTGCTGAGACCCAGTACTTC.

The J gene is TRBJ1-2, the V gene TRBV11-2, with 11 bases identical to TRBD1. The CDR3 runs 15 residues. The ends lost 4 bases at V and 8 bases at J; junction bases unmatched: 9. Germline V lookup: CDR1 SGHAT, CDR2 FQNNGV. This chain's CDR3 is CASSSRWTGGDGYTF. CDR3 nucleotide sequence: TGTGCCAGCAGCTCCCGGTGGACAGGGGGCGACGGCTACACCTTC.

This chain connects TRBV7-2 to TRBJ1-5, with TRBD1 matching 9 bases. This CDR3 has 15 amino acids. Looked up from germline, CDR1 is SGHTA and CDR2 is FQGNSA. V lost 2 bases to trimming and J lost 3 bases; unmatched junction nucleotides: 2. The CDR3 loop reads CASSLHRGPNQPQHF. In DNA form, the CDR3 reads TGTGCCAGCAGCTTACACAGGGGGCCCAATCAGCCCCAGCATTTT.

This clonotype was counted many times. The chain joins TRBV6-1 to TRBJ2-7; maybe TRBD2 (6 bases). CDR1 is MNHNS and CDR2 is SASEGT in the germline V gene. The CDR3 runs to 12 residues. V was shortened by 4 bases and J by 6 bases, with 10 bases between the two germline ends. The CDR3 loop is CASSVSGGEQYF. The DNA for the CDR3 is TGTGCCAGCAGTGTCTCCGGGGGCGAGCAGTACTTC.

The chain recombines TRBV6-2 or TRBV6-3 with TRBJ2-2, with 9 bases identical to TRBD1. V was pared by 6 bases and J by 3 bases, with 5 bases of the junction left unmatched. Germline assignment: CDR1 MNHEY and CDR2 SVGEGT. The CDR3 consists of 15 residues. The CDR3 loop reads CASSKGQGYTGELFF. CDR3 coding DNA: TGTGCCAGCAGCAAAGGACAGGGGTACACCGGGGAGCTGTTTTTT.

This clonotype was seen repeatedly, ten times or more. The chain employs TRBV11-2 and TRBJ1-3; D unclear. The CDR3 extends over 12 amino acids. Germline V CDR1 and CDR2: SGHAT, FQNNGV. Trimming took off 1 base at V and 4 bases at J, with 2 bases between the two ends. The CDR3 coding sequence is TGTGCCAGCAGCTTAGCCGGAAACACCATATATTTT. This translates into CASSLAGNTIYF.

This clonotype was seen only once. The chain employs TRBV24-1 and TRBJ1-5, with 7 nucleotides matching TRBD1. With 4 bases clipped from V and 7 bases from J, the junction kept 6 bases outside the gene matches. The CDR3 sequence is 14 residues long. CDR1 KGHDR and CDR2 SFDVKD come from the germline V gene. Here the CDR3 DNA reads TGTGCCACCAGTGACTCAGGGGGGCAGCAGCCCCAGCATTTT. Translated: CATSDSGGQQPQHF.

The chain links TRBV3-1 to TRBJ2-2; TRBD2 agrees at 13 bases. Looked up from germline, CDR1 is LGHDT and CDR2 is YNNKEL (reference sequence). Germline trimming cut 2 bases from V and 6 bases from J; bases unmatched to any gene: 0. This CDR3 comprises 15 residues. Here the CDR3 reads CASSQTSGGAGELFF. CDR3 DNA sequence: TGTGCCAGCAGCCAAACTAGCGGGGGGGCCGGGGAGCTGTTTTTT.

This clonotype was observed at least ten times. The V and J genes are TRBV14 and TRBJ1-5, with D hard to call. Germline loops: CDR1 SGHDN, CDR2 FVKESK. This CDR3 region has 16 residues. V was shortened by 4 bases and J by 0 bases, with 13 bases between the two germline ends. The CDR3 DNA reads as TGTGCCAGCAGCCCACCCTTCGTTCCTAGCAATCAGCCCCAGCATTTT. Translation: CASSPPFVPSNQPQHF.

This clonotype was detected many times. The chain joins TRBV6-4 to TRBJ2-7; TRBD2 agrees at 7 bases. Germline values: CDR1 MRHNA, CDR2 SNTAGT. This CDR3 is 14 amino acids long. With V trimmed by 7 bases and J by 3 bases, 9 bases remained unmatched. Here the CDR3 reads CASIPPGTIYEQYF. The CDR3 DNA reads as TGTGCCAGCATTCCACCCGGGACTATCTACGAGCAGTACTTC.

This clonotype was observed many times. The rearrangement uses TRBV6-2 or TRBV6-3 and TRBJ1-2; TRBD1 might be the D (5 bases). Germline assignment: CDR1 MNHEY and CDR2 SVGEGT. V was trimmed by 2 bases and J by 6 bases, leaving 16 bases between them. The CDR3 runs 15 residues. This CDR3 is CASSYPPGHGNGYTF. Here the CDR3 DNA reads TGTGCCAGCAGTTACCCGCCAGGGCATGGAAATGGCTACACCTTC.

V gene TRBV12-3 or TRBV12-4 combines with J gene TRBJ1-1; D is undetermined. V lost 2 bases, J lost 1 base, and 8 bases lay in between. The CDR3 sequence is 14 residues long. The chain's CDR3 is CASSLYLGNTEAFF. CDR3 nucleotide sequence: TGTGCCAGCAGTTTATACCTAGGGAACACTGAAGCTTTCTTT.

This clonotype has at least ten counts. The chain joins TRBV5-1 to TRBJ1-2; D gene unclear. The CDR3 contains 14 residues. CDR1 is SGHRS and CDR2 is YFSETQ in the germline V gene. With 4 bases removed from V and 1 base from J, the gap between germline ends came to 11 bases. The CDR3 here is CASSPSVSNYGYTF. Here the CDR3 DNA reads TGCGCCAGCAGCCCCAGCGTGAGTAACTATGGCTACACCTTC.

This clonotype has only a few counts. The gene calls are TRBV3-1 and TRBJ2-2; D may be TRBD1 (6 bases). Germline loops: CDR1 LGHDT, CDR2 YNNKEL (reference sequence). Trimming pared 1 base from V and 3 bases from J, leaving 18 bases between. The CDR3 runs to 18 residues. CDR3 sequence reads: CASSQVDRIRSDTGELFF. The DNA for the CDR3 is TGTGCCAGCAGCCAAGTCGACAGGATAAGAAGTGACACCGGGGAGCTGTTTTTT.

The gene calls are TRBV2 and TRBJ1-1, with D possibly being TRBD1 (6 bases). This CDR3 comprises 12 residues. V was pared by 1 base and J by 7 bases, with 7 bases between. Germline assignment: CDR1 SNHLY and CDR2 FYNNEI. The CDR3: CASSEEGGEAFF. As DNA, the CDR3 is TGTGCCAGCAGTGAAGAGGGGGGTGAAGCTTTCTTT. The whole variable domain, remainder taken from reference TRBV2 and TRBJ1-1, is EPEVTQTPSHQVTQMGQEVILRCVPISNHLYFYWYRQILGQKVEFLVSFYNNEISEKSEIFDDQFSVERPDGSNFTLKIRSTKLEDSAMYFCASSEEGGEAFFGQGTRLTVV.

This clonotype was detected only a few times. This rearrangement joins TRBV6-1 to TRBJ2-7; 10 nucleotides align to TRBD2. Trimming took 0 bases from V and 2 from J; bases not matched to a gene: 7. This CDR3 is 17 amino acids long. Germline-derived CDR1 and CDR2 are MNHNS and SASEGT. The CDR3 coding sequence is TGTGCCAGCAGTGAAGCCAGGACTAGCGGACTAGCCTACGAGCAGTACTTC. Its protein product is CASSEARTSGLAYEQYF.

This clonotype was observed at least ten times. The chain uses TRBV6-2 or TRBV6-3 and TRBJ2-2; D may be TRBD1 (6 bases). V was pared by 6 bases and J by 8 bases, with 16 bases between. This CDR3 region has 14 residues. CDR1 is MNHEY, CDR2 SVGEGT, per germline. The CDR3 region is CASSSGQYGGELFF. The CDR3 nucleotides read TGTGCCAGCAGCTCCGGACAGTACGGGGGGGAGCTGTTTTTT.

Ten or more counts support this clonotype. J is TRBJ2-7 and V is TRBV2; the match to TRBD1 covers 7 bases. V lost 9 bases and J lost 3; bases outside the gene matches: 8. Germline V gene data show CDR1 as SNHLY and CDR2 as FYNNEI. The CDR3 is made up of 13 amino acids. CDR3 in DNA: TGTGCCAGAGGGACAGCTGATGGCTACGAGCAGTACTTC. Translating gives CARGTADGYEQYF.

The CDR3 region is CASSVGGQGITEAFF. The CDR3 nucleotides are TGTGCCAGCAGCGTAGGAGGACAGGGTATAACTGAAGCTTTCTTT. This sequence joins TRBV9 and TRBJ1-1, with TRBD1 matching 8 bases. CDR1 SGDLS and CDR2 YYNGEE come from the germline V gene. Trimming at V came to 0 bases and at J to 5 bases, leaving 6 bases not matched to a gene. This CDR3 region has 15 residues.

This clonotype was counted at least ten times. The rearrangement joins TRBV19 to TRBJ1-5; TRBD1 matches 7 bases. This CDR3 has 13 residues. J gave up 6 bases and V 2 bases, and 1 base lay outside the gene matches. From germline, CDR1 is LNHDA and CDR2 SQIVND (reference sequence). CDR3 residues: CASSIRDSQPQHF. The CDR3, as DNA: TGTGCCAGTAGTATACGGGACAGTCAGCCCCAGCATTTT.